These 5 T cell receptor beta chains were all obtained from the same sample, sequenced in a study of identifying expanded T cells in peripheral blood. The assay was immunoSEQ multiplex PCR, and TCRdb's table has in-frame clones only and misses some. Of some 75,000 clones listed, 90% were seen once; the top ten hold 2.5% to 3.5%. Sequencing was performed on blood. These receptors all come from a person aged 18 to 70 in good health.

The chain couples TRBV6-5 to TRBJ2-3; 7 positions agree with TRBD2. V shed 2 bases and J 2 bases; nucleotides not matched to a gene: 7. CDR3 length equals 16 residues. Germline-derived CDR1 and CDR2 are MNHEY and SVGAGI. CDR3 amino acids: CASSYGSGTSTDTQYF. The CDR3 DNA reads TGTGCCAGCAGTTACGGAAGCGGGACGTCCACAGATACGCAGTATTTT.

This rearrangement joins TRBV19 to TRBJ2-3; D is unclear. This CDR3 is built from 13 residues. V gave up 6 bases and J gave up 4 bases, with 11 bases separating them. Germline V gives CDR1 LNHDA, CDR2 SQIVND (reference sequence). The CDR3: CASRGMSADTQYF. In nucleotides, the CDR3 is TGTGCCAGTAGGGGCATGTCGGCAGATACGCAGTATTTT.

The chain has TRBV10-3 and TRBJ2-7; unclear D gene. The CDR3 loop spans 12 amino acids. V lost 2 bases, J lost 7 bases, and 9 bases lay in between. Germline CDR1 reads ENHRY; CDR2 reads SYGVKD. The CDR3 DNA follows: TGTGCCATCAGTGAGACCGGGTATGAGCAGTACTTC. Translating it yields CAISETGYEQYF.

The V gene is TRBV5-1, the J gene TRBJ1-1; the D gene is possibly TRBD1 (6 bases). This CDR3 contains 14 residues. V shed 1 base and J shed 0 bases, with 7 bases lying between them. Germline V gene lookup returns CDR1 SGHRS and CDR2 YFSETQ. In nucleotides, the CDR3 is TGCGCCAGCAGCTTGTCAGGGGTGAACACTGAAGCTTTCTTT. This translates into CASSLSGVNTEAFF.

This clone was counted once. The chain uses TRBV10-3 and TRBJ2-7, with D tentatively TRBD1 (5 bases). V lost 6 bases to trimming and J lost 2 bases, with 11 bases between them. From germline, CDR1 is ENHRY and CDR2 SYGVKD. The length of the CDR3 is 13 residues. CDR3 DNA sequence: TGTGCCATCAGGCCACAGGATACCTACGAGCAGTACTTC. Its translation: CAIRPQDTYEQYF.